This T cell receptor (beta chain) was identified in a study of post-analysis software for immune sequencing data. To note about this clonotype: Its antigen is still unknown. This clone may be a read error of a much larger clone one base away.

The CDR3 sequence is 15 residues long. Study outcomes and limitations: Five or six TRBV segments, TRBV5-6, TRBV5-1 and TRBV20-1 among them, were found more frequent in patients than controls.

Tagging with unique molecular identifiers was a feature of the TCR beta cDNA libraries. One entry per CDR3 protein results from TCRdb running MiXCR on the PCR reads. Of over 150,000 distinct CDR3 sequences listed, 30% are singletons. This TCR came from a girl aged 5-17 years with multiple sclerosis. J is TRBJ2-1 and V is TRBV12-3 or TRBV12-4; perhaps TRBD1 as D (6 bases). Sequencing was performed on blood. CDR3 coding DNA: TGTGCCTGCAGTTGGACAGCCTCACTTAGCAATGAGCAGTTCTTC. Protein sequence: CACSWTASLSNEQFF.